This T cell receptor beta chain was profiled in a study of spatial heterogeneity in lung cancer. The overall study: Compared with alpha-chain sequences, beta-chain sequences were consistently detected in greater numbers. Raw reads showed each unique TCR and UMI combination turning up more than ten times on average.

In germline, CDR1 is SGHDN, CDR2 FVKESK. The CDR3 spans 8 residues. V lost 6 bases and J 10 bases, leaving 3 bases between the germline ends. TCR cDNA molecules were tagged individually, and each one carried a unique molecular identifier. TCRdb processed the 5' RACE reads anew with MiXCR; each CDR3 protein has one entry. The sample comprises tens of thousands of distinct CDR3 sequences, roughly 15% of which are singletons, and 50% to 70% rests with the top ten. As to time point: sample taken at primary tumor resection. 55 to 80 TRACERx patients with early, untreated non-small cell lung cancer donated samples.

The source material was PBMCs, sampled at surgery. The chain uses TRBV14 and TRBJ2-5; no reliable D call. This TCR was sampled from a male donor with early-stage non-small cell lung cancer. The CDR3 nucleotides are TGTGCCAGCAGGGGCCAGTACTTC. This codes for CASRGQYF.